This TCR beta chain was recorded in a study of shared T cell receptors in the human thymus. Generated by immunoSEQ multiplex PCR, the TCRdb table keeps only in-frame clones and is missing some. The sample consists of roughly 500,000 clones, about 80% of them appearing once. The CDR3 loop spans 15 amino acids. After removal of 0 bases from V and 4 bases from J, the junction contained 6 bases not matched to a gene. Germline lookup yields CDR1 SGHDT and CDR2 YYEEEE. This clone was detected only a few times. The same data also went into a second study, on human thymus T cells. This second study says: It was from resections taken during corrective heart surgery that the thymus tissue came.

The source of this sequence is a boy younger than two with a congenital heart defect. J is TRBJ2-7 and V is TRBV5-6; 8 bases align to TRBD2. Sequences were obtained from thymocytes. The CDR3 protein is CASSLVTSGGYEQYF. CDR3 DNA: TGTGCCAGCAGCTTGGTTACTAGCGGAGGATACGAGCAGTACTTC. Supplemented by reference TRBV5-6 and TRBJ2-7, the full variable domain reads DAGVTQSPTHLIKTRGQQVTLRCSPKSGHDTVSWYQQALGQGPQFIFQYYEEEERQRGNFPDRFSGHQFPNYSSELNVNALLLGDSALYLCASSLVTSGGYEQYFGPGTRLTVT.